The 25 T cell receptor beta chains in this list originate from one sample, sequenced in a study of T cells after yellow fever vaccination. MiXCR was run by TCRdb on the 5' RACE reads, yielding one entry per CDR3 protein. Among about 350,000 distinct CDR3 sequences listed, approximately 10% were seen once. Sequencing was performed on PBMCs, taken on the day of the first yellow fever vaccination. These receptors were obtained from a man between 18 and 29 years old who received the YFV17D yellow fever vaccine.

This clonotype was seen repeatedly, ten times or more. The V gene is TRBV5-1, the J gene TRBJ1-2, with 7 positions matching TRBD1. V shed 4 bases, J shed 8 bases, and the junction held 17 bases outside the gene matches. CDR1 is SGHRS, CDR2 YFSETQ, per germline. This CDR3 is 16 amino acids long. CDR3 residues: CASSLETGTGVWGYTF. The CDR3 region has the DNA TGCGCCAGCAGCCTGGAGACAGGGACTGGGGTGTGGGGCTACACCTTC.

This chain's CDR3 is CASSQDVHGSGYTF. As DNA, the CDR3 is TGCGCCAGCAGCCAAGATGTTCATGGATCTGGCTACACCTTC. This rearrangement joins TRBV4-3 to TRBJ1-2; D is unresolved. V lost 0 bases, J lost 7 bases, and 12 bases lay in between. The CDR3 is 14 amino acids. Per the germline V gene, CDR1 is LGHNA and CDR2 is YSLEER.

This clonotype has just a few counts. The chain joins TRBV12-3 or TRBV12-4 to TRBJ2-7, with D possibly matching TRBD1 (6 bases). Trimming left V 6 bases short and J 8 bases short, with 17 bases between. This CDR3 comprises 13 residues. The CDR3: CASSRTETVQQYV. CDR3 nucleotides: TGTGCCAGCAGCCGGACAGAGACTGTGCAGCAGTACGTC.

This rearrangement joins TRBV12-3 or TRBV12-4 to TRBJ1-1, with D maybe TRBD1 (5 bases). The ends were cut back, 5 bases at V and 11 bases at J, with 12 bases in the middle. The CDR3 covers 11 residues. The CDR3 DNA reads TGTGCCAGCAGTCAAGGACGGGGGGCTTTCTTT. Translating gives CASSQGRGAFF.

The chain links TRBV4-1 to TRBJ2-2, with a possible D match to TRBD1 (6 bases). Germline V gene data show CDR1 as MGHRA and CDR2 as YSYEKL. CDR3 length: 14 amino acids. The V gene lost 6 bases and the J gene lost 5 bases, with 13 bases spanning the gap. The CDR3 reads CASRRGGVTGELFF. The CDR3 nucleotides are TGCGCCAGCAGGCGAGGGGGTGTAACCGGGGAGCTGTTTTTT.

The table lists this clonotype with many counts. The V call is TRBV7-2, the J call TRBJ1-2; D remains unclear. The CDR3 extends over 13 amino acids. Between the trimmed V and J ends, which lost 1 base and 4 bases, there was a span of 7 bases. Germline CDR1 and CDR2: SGHTA and FQGNSA. DNA for the CDR3: TGTGCCAGCAGCTTAGGGGAGGCCTATGGCTACACCTTC. Amino acid sequence: CASSLGEAYGYTF.

This clonotype occurred a few times. The gene calls are TRBV30 and TRBJ2-7; D is ambiguous. The ends were cut back, 8 bases at V and 1 base at J, with 12 bases in the middle. This CDR3 is 12 amino acids long. Germline CDR1 is GTSNPN and CDR2 is SVGIG (reference sequence). The CDR3 region is CASYSSSYEQYF. CDR3 nucleotides: TGTGCCAGCTACTCCTCTTCCTACGAGCAGTACTTC.

The V gene is TRBV6-1, the J gene TRBJ2-4; the D is unclear. The CDR3 has 14 residues. CDR1 and CDR2 (germline): MNHNS, SASEGT. V was shortened by 5 bases and J by 0 bases, with 8 bases between the two germline ends. This CDR3 is CASSPPAAKNIQYF. The CDR3 coding sequence is TGTGCCAGCAGTCCTCCGGCAGCCAAAAACATTCAGTACTTC.

J is TRBJ2-7 and V is TRBV27; 12 bases match TRBD2. Trimming removed 10 bases from V and 3 bases from J; junction bases left unmatched: 4. This CDR3 has 13 residues. Germline lookup yields CDR1 MNHEY and CDR2 SMNVEV (reference sequence). DNA of the CDR3: TGTGCCACTTCGACTAGCGGGGGCTACGAGCAGTACTTC. This translates into CATSTSGGYEQYF.

This sequence joins TRBV11-3 and TRBJ2-2, with unresolved D. The CDR3 runs 15 residues. Between the trimmed V and J ends, which lost 5 bases and 7 bases, there was a span of 17 bases. The germline gives CDR1 SGHNT, CDR2 YENEEA. The CDR3 region is CASSLSGVKNGELFF. The CDR3 bases are TGTGCCAGCAGCCTCAGTGGGGTTAAGAACGGGGAGCTGTTTTTT.

This clonotype was counted only a few times. The chain carries TRBV28 and TRBJ1-1, with TRBD1 as a possible D gene (5 bases). The CDR3 is made up of 16 amino acids. The V end lost 6 bases, the J end lost 1 base, and 18 bases lay between the germline ends. The germline CDR1 and CDR2 sequences are MDHEN and SYDVKM. The CDR3: CASSRAYRTSNTEAFF. DNA of the CDR3: TGTGCCAGCAGCCGAGCCTACAGGACTTCGAACACTGAAGCTTTCTTT. The whole variable domain, remainder taken from reference TRBV28 and TRBJ1-1, is DVKVTQSSRYLVKRTGEKVFLECVQDMDHENMFWYRQDPGLGLRLIYFSYDVKMKEKGDIPEGYSVSREKKERFSLILESASTNQTSMYLCASSRAYRTSNTEAFFGQGTRLTVV.

V usage is TRBV7-8 and J usage is TRBJ2-3; 7 bases align to TRBD2. Germline V gene data show CDR1 as SGHVS and CDR2 as FQNEAQ. The CDR3 is made up of 18 amino acids. V gave up 4 bases and J gave up 4 bases; unmatched junction bases: 17. The CDR3 reads CASSYVGRLAGGSDTQYF. CDR3 nucleotide sequence: TGTGCCAGCAGCTACGTGGGGCGACTAGCCGGAGGATCAGATACGCAGTATTTT.

This clonotype has a handful of counts. This chain uses TRBV15 with TRBJ2-7, with 11 bases fitting TRBD1. The CDR3 loop spans 15 amino acids. With V trimmed by 2 bases and J by 2 bases, 2 bases remained unmatched. CDR1 is LNHNV and CDR2 is YYDKDF in the germline V gene (reference sequence). The CDR3 region has the DNA TGTGCCACCAGCAGACTGGGACAGGGGGCCTACGAGCAGTACTTC. It is translated as CATSRLGQGAYEQYF.

This chain connects TRBV12-5 to TRBJ1-5; D gene ambiguous. V was shortened by 5 bases and J by 5 bases, with 10 bases between the two germline ends. The CDR3 is made up of 13 amino acids. The germline V gene encodes CDR1 LGHNT and CDR2 FRNRAP. Here the CDR3 reads CASGLTQYQPQHF. CDR3 nucleotides: TGTGCTAGTGGTCTTACACAGTATCAGCCCCAGCATTTT.

The gene calls are TRBV12-3 or TRBV12-4 and TRBJ2-1, with D perhaps given as TRBD1 or TRBD2 (7 bases each). The V end was cut by 7 bases, the J end by 6 bases, with 16 bases between. This CDR3 is 14 amino acids long. The CDR3 spells CASKPGQRGNEQFF. DNA for the CDR3: TGTGCCAGCAAGCCGGGACAGCGGGGCAATGAGCAGTTCTTC.

V is TRBV7-6 and J is TRBJ2-2, with D tentatively TRBD2 (6 bases). Germline CDR1 reads SGHVS; CDR2 reads FNYEAQ. The CDR3 length is 15 residues. Deletions cut 5 bases from V and 9 bases from J, with 19 bases between. CDR3 nucleotide sequence: TGTGCCAGCAGCCCCATCGGTGGGGGAGGCTGGGAGCTGTTTTTT. It specifies CASSPIGGGGWELFF.

The rearrangement joins TRBV10-3 to TRBJ1-1, with D unclear. Germline loops: CDR1 ENHRY, CDR2 SYGVKD. CDR3 size: 12 residues. V lost 10 bases to trimming and J lost 4 bases, with 13 bases between them. The CDR3 DNA follows: TGTGCCACCCAAGCGACAATCACTGAAGCTTTCTTT. This sequence encodes CATQATITEAFF.

This sequence joins TRBV5-4 and TRBJ2-7, with 8 bases that match TRBD2. The germline gives CDR1 SGHNT, CDR2 YYREEE (reference sequence). The CDR3 covers 14 residues. J gave up 3 bases and V 4 bases, and 6 bases lay outside the gene matches. The CDR3 spells CASSDGTRYYEQYF. CDR3 DNA: TGTGCCAGCAGCGACGGGACTAGATACTACGAGCAGTACTTC.

This clonotype was seen only a few times. The chain carries TRBV4-3 and TRBJ1-2; TRBD1 might be the D (5 bases). Germline values: CDR1 LGHNA, CDR2 YSLEER. CDR3 length: 15 amino acids. V lost 0 bases and J 6 bases, leaving 14 bases between the germline ends. In DNA, the CDR3 is TGCGCCAGCAGCCAAGAACTGGCAGGGCGACATGGCTACACCTTC. It specifies CASSQELAGRHGYTF.

This clonotype was recorded a few times. The CDR3 spells CASSQDGRTGSFLDEKLFF. The CDR3 region has the DNA TGCGCCAGCAGCCAAGATGGCCGGACAGGGAGTTTTCTGGATGAAAAACTGTTTTTT. The chain links TRBV4-3 to TRBJ1-4, with 8 bases fitting TRBD1. Germline CDR1 and CDR2: LGHNA and YSLEER. CDR3 length: 19 residues. V lost 0 bases and J lost 6; bases outside the gene matches: 15.

This clonotype was seen more than once but under ten times. In nucleotides, the CDR3 is TGTGCCAGCAGCTTTGGGCGGACAGGGTACGAGCAGTACTTC. Protein sequence: CASSFGRTGYEQYF. The J gene is TRBJ2-7, the V gene TRBV14; 8 bases match TRBD1. The ends lost 5 bases at V and 4 bases at J; junction bases unmatched: 7. The germline CDR1 and CDR2 sequences are SGHDN and FVKESK. CDR3 length: 14 amino acids.

This chain uses TRBV4-2 with TRBJ1-1; no firm D call. Germline loops: CDR1 LGHNA, CDR2 YNFKEQ. V lost 4 bases and J lost 3, with 12 bases in between. The CDR3 is made up of 14 amino acids. This CDR3 reads CASSLSFGDTEAFF. CDR3 in DNA: TGTGCCAGCAGCCTAAGCTTTGGGGACACTGAAGCTTTCTTT.

The chain links TRBV5-4 to TRBJ2-7; D is possibly TRBD1 (6 bases). The CDR3 loop spans 14 amino acids. V was cut by 0 bases and J by 3 bases, with 10 bases left in between. The germline CDR1 and CDR2 sequences are SGHNT and YYREEE (reference sequence). Written as DNA, the CDR3 is TGTGCCAGCAGCTTGGATCAGGGGCGCTACGAGCAGTACTTC. Translated, it gives CASSLDQGRYEQYF.

The chain couples TRBV5-1 to TRBJ2-1, with 7 positions matching TRBD2. The trim removed 3 bases at V and 2 bases at J, leaving 11 bases unmatched. CDR1 and CDR2 from the germline V gene are SGHRS and YFSETQ. This CDR3 is built from 17 residues. The CDR3 DNA is TGCGCCAGCAGCTCGATTGTCGGTCGGGGGGCCTACAATGAGCAGTTCTTC. Translated, it gives CASSSIVGRGAYNEQFF.

This chain links TRBV7-3 with TRBJ2-2; no firm D call. This CDR3 has 14 amino acids. CDR1 and CDR2 (germline): SGHTA, FQGTGA. V gave up 0 bases and J gave up 5 bases, with 7 bases separating them. CDR3 in amino acids: CASSLTFRTGELFF. The CDR3 DNA is TGTGCCAGCAGCTTAACGTTCCGTACCGGGGAGCTGTTTTTT.